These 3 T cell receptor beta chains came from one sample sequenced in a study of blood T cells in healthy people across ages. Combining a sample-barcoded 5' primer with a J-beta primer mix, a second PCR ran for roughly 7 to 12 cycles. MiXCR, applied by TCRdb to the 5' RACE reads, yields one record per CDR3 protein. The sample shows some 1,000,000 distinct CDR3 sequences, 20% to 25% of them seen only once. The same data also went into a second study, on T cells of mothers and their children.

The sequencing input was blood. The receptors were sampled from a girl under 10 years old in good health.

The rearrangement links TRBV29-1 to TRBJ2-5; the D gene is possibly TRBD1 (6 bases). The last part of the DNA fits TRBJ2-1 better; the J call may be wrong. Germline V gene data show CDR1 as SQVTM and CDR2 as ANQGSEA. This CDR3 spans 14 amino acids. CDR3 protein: CSVAQGNSYNEQFF. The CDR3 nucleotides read TGCAGCGTCGCACAGGGTAATTCGTACAATGAGCAGTTCTTC.

The CDR3 spells CSAPEASNTGELFF. The DNA of the CDR3 is TGCAGCGCCCCGGAGGCATCGAACACCGGGGAGCTGTTTTTT. The rearrangement uses TRBV29-1 and TRBJ2-2; tentatively, D is TRBD2 (5 bases). The CDR3 spans 14 residues. The V gene lost 7 bases and the J gene lost 0 bases, with 12 bases spanning the gap. Germline V gene lookup returns CDR1 SQVTM and CDR2 ANQGSEA.

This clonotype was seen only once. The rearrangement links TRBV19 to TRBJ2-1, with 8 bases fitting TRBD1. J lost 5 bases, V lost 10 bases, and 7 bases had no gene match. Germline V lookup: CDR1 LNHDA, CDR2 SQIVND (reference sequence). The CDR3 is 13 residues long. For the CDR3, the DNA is TGTGCCACTTCCGGGACAGGAAACAATGAGCAGTTCTTC. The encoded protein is CATSGTGNNEQFF.